A single sample gave rise to the 6 T cell receptor beta chains below, sequenced in a study of OX40 agonist ivuxolimab in advanced cancers. TCRdb's table, derived via immunoSEQ multiplex PCR, lists solely in-frame clones and lacks some. Of approximately 60,000 clones in the sample, roughly nine tenths were seen once. The source material was CD4+ or CD8+ T cells sorted from blood, sampled in a trial of the OX40 agonist ivuxolimab. The receptor set was obtained from an adult with an advanced solid tumor such as melanoma, head and neck, liver or kidney cancer.

In this sample, this clone is medium-sized. The V call is TRBV5-6, the J call TRBJ1-6; D gene unclear. Looked up from germline, CDR1 is SGHDT and CDR2 is YYEEEE. The CDR3 spans 15 residues. V was shortened by 0 bases and J by 0 bases, with 4 bases between the two germline ends. This CDR3 reads CASSLGRSYNSPLHF. The CDR3, as DNA: TGTGCCAGCAGCTTGGGCCGCTCCTATAATTCACCCCTCCACTTT.

The rearrangement links TRBV25-1 to TRBJ1-1, with TRBD1 matching over 9 bases. Germline CDR1 is MGHDK and CDR2 is SYGVNS. This CDR3 is built from 14 residues. V shed 5 bases, J shed 3 bases, and the junction held 4 bases outside the gene matches. The CDR3 reads CASSLTGGYTEAFF. The CDR3 DNA reads as TGTGCCAGCAGTCTGACAGGGGGGTACACTGAAGCTTTCTTT. Combining the CDR3 with reference TRBV25-1 and TRBJ1-1 gives the whole variable domain EADIYQTPRYLVIGTGKKITLECSQTMGHDKMYWYQQDPGMELHLIHYSYGVNSTEKGDLSSESTVSRIRTEHFPLTLESARPSHTSQYLCASSLTGGYTEAFFGQGTRLTVV.

The V and J genes are TRBV19 and TRBJ1-4; tentative D call: TRBD1 (5 bases). Germline-derived CDR1 and CDR2 are LNHDA and SQIVND (reference sequence). With 3 bases removed from V and 0 bases from J, the gap between germline ends came to 8 bases. CDR3 size: 15 residues. CDR3 loop: CASSISTATNEKLFF. CDR3 in DNA: TGTGCCAGTAGTATCTCGACAGCAACTAATGAAAAACTGTTTTTT.

This clone was recorded once. The rearrangement joins TRBV5-5 to TRBJ1-2; D not certain. Germline V gives CDR1 SGHKS, CDR2 YYEKEE (reference sequence). The CDR3 loop spans 14 amino acids. Trimming pared 1 base from V and 8 bases from J, leaving 15 bases between. DNA for the CDR3: TGTGCCAGCAGCTTGTTATGGTCGGCTAGAGGCTACACCTTC. As protein: CASSLLWSARGYTF.

V usage is TRBV7-6 and J usage is TRBJ2-3; D might be TRBD2 (5 bases). Germline CDR1 is SGHVS and CDR2 is FNYEAQ. V was trimmed by 4 bases and J by 0 bases, leaving 11 bases between them. The CDR3 sequence is 15 residues long. CDR3 region: CASSYQPGSTDTQYF. CDR3 bases: TGTGCCAGCAGCTACCAGCCGGGAAGCACAGATACGCAGTATTTT. The whole variable domain, remainder taken from reference TRBV7-6 and TRBJ2-3, is GAGVSQSPRYKVTKRGQDVALRCDPISGHVSLYWYRQALGQGPEFLTYFNYEAQQDKSGLPNDRFSAERPEGSISTLTIQRTEQRDSAMYRCASSYQPGSTDTQYFGPGTRLTVL.

The chain carries TRBV27 and TRBJ2-4; perhaps TRBD1 as D (6 bases). Germline CDR1 is MNHEY and CDR2 is SMNVEV (reference sequence). The CDR3 is made up of 14 amino acids. V lost 0 bases and J 9 bases, leaving 12 bases between the germline ends. The CDR3 sequence: CASSLSGTFGIQYF. The CDR3 nucleotides read TGTGCCAGCAGTTTATCGGGGACATTCGGCATTCAGTACTTC.